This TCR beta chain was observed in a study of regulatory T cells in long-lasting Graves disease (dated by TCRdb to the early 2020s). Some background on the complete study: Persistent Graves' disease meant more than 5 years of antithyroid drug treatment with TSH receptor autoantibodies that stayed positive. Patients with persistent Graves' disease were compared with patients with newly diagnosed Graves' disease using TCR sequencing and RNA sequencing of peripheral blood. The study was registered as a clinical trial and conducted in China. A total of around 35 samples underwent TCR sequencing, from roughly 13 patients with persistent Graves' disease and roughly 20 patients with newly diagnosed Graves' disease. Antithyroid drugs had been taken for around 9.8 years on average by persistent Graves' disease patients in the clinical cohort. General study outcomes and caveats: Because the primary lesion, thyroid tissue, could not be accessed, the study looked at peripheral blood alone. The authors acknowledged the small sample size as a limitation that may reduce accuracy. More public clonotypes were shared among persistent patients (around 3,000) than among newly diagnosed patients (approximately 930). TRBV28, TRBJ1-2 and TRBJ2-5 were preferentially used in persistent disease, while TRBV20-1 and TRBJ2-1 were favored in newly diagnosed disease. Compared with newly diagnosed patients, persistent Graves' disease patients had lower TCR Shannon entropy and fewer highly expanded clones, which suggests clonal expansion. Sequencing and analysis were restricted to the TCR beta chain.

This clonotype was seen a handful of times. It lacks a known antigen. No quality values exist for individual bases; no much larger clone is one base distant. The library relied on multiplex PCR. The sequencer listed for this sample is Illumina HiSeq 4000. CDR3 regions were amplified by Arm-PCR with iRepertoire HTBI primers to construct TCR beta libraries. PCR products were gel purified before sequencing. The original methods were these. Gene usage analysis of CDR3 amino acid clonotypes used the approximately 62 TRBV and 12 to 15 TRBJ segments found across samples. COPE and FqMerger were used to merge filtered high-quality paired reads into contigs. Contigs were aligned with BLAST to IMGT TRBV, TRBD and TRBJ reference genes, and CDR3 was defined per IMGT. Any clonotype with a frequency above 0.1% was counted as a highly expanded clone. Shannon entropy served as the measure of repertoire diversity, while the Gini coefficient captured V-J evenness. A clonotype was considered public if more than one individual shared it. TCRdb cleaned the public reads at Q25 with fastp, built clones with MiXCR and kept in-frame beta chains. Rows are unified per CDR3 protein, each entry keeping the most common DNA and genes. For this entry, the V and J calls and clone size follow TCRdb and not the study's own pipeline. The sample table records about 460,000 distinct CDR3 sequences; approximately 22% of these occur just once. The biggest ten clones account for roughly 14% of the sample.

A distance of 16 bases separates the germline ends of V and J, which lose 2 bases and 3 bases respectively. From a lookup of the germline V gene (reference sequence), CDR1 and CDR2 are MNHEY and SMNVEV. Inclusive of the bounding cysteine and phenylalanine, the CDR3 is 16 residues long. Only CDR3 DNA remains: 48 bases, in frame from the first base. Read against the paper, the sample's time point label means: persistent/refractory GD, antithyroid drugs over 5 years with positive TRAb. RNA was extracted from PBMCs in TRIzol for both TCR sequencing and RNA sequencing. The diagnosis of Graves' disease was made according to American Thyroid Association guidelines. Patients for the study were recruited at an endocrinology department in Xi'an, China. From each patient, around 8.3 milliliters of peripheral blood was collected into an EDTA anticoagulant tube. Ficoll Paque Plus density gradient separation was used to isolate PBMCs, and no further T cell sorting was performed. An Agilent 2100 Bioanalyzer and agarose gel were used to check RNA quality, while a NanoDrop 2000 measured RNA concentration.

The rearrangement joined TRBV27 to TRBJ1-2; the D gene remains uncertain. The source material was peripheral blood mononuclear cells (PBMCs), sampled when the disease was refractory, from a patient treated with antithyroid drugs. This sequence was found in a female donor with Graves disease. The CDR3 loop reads CASSLASVKGHYGYTF. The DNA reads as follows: TGTGCCAGCAGTTTAGCTTCGGTTAAGGGCCACTATGGCTACACCTTC.